This passage covers 24 T cell receptor beta chains from one sample sequenced in a study of blood T cell repertoires in COVID-19. The data were produced by immunoSEQ multiplex PCR, yet TCRdb's version contains in-frame clones alone and is incomplete. The sample has 130,000 or so clones; 70% to 85% are singletons. Sequencing was done on a sample of peripheral blood. These TCRs come from a woman aged 70-85 years with acute or convalescent COVID-19.

The chain is built from TRBV2 and TRBJ2-5; D might be TRBD1 (6 bases). Germline V gene lookup returns CDR1 SNHLY and CDR2 FYNNEI. CDR3 length: 13 residues. The V end was cut by 7 bases, the J end by 5 bases, with 14 bases between. The CDR3 DNA is TGTGCCAGCACCCTACTGAGGGGGGAGACCCAGTACTTC. Translation gives CASTLLRGETQYF. The variable domain in full, with the rest retrieved from reference TRBV2 and TRBJ2-5, is EPEVTQTPSHQVTQMGQEVILRCVPISNHLYFYWYRQILGQKVEFLVSFYNNEISEKSEIFDDQFSVERPDGSNFTLKIRSTKLEDSAMYFCASTLLRGETQYFGPGTRLLVL.

The chain uses TRBV27 and TRBJ1-2, with 12 bases aligning to TRBD1. V trimming: 7 bases; J trimming: 7 bases; junction bases outside the gene matches: 7. The CDR3 has 14 residues. Looked up from germline, CDR1 is MNHEY and CDR2 is SMNVEV (reference sequence). DNA for the CDR3: TGTGCCAGCAAACGGGACAGGGGGCGCTTTGGCTACACCTTC. Its translation: CASKRDRGRFGYTF.

The chain links TRBV13 to TRBJ2-7; 9 nucleotides line up with TRBD2. V lost 5 bases, J lost 2 bases, and 10 bases stayed unmatched. The length of the CDR3 is 16 residues. CDR1 is PRHDT and CDR2 is FYEKMQ in the germline V gene (reference sequence). Written as DNA, the CDR3 is TGTGCCAGCAGCCGCCTTTTAGGGACTAGCCCCTACGAGCAGTACTTC. Its translation is CASSRLLGTSPYEQYF. Variable domain in full (rest from reference TRBV13 and TRBJ2-7): AAGVIQSPRHLIKEKRETATLKCYPIPRHDTVYWYQQGPGQDPQFLISFYEKMQSDKGSIPDRFSAQQFSDYHSELNMSSLELGDSALYFCASSRLLGTSPYEQYFGPGTRLTVT.

With respect to this clone: A read error may be the cause here, since a much bigger clone is one base away. The sample holds other DNA sequences that translate to the same CDR3. The chain carries TRBV11-3 and TRBJ1-1; D not certain. The germline V and J ends were trimmed by 0 bases and 1 base, with 6 bases remaining between them. The CDR3 totals 14 residues. Germline loops: CDR1 SGHNT, CDR2 YENEEA. The CDR3 DNA follows: TGTGCCAGCAGCTTAGACCGGGGGAACACTGAAGCTTTCTTT. Amino acid sequence: CASSLDRGNTEAFF.

The chain joins TRBV2 to TRBJ2-1, with 13 nucleotides matching TRBD2. V lost 6 bases and J lost 11; bases outside the gene matches: 7. CDR1 SNHLY and CDR2 FYNNEI come from the germline V gene. There are 14 residues in the CDR3. The CDR3 loop reads CASSGLAGAAKQFF. CDR3 nucleotide sequence: TGTGCCAGCAGCGGACTAGCGGGGGCCGCAAAGCAGTTCTTC.

The chain joins TRBV20-1 to TRBJ1-5; D remains ambiguous. The V and J ends lost 3 bases and 2 bases respectively, with 17 bases between them. The CDR3 has 16 residues. Germline CDR1 and CDR2: DFQATT and SNEGSKA (reference sequence). CDR3 amino acids: CSASRRAGVGNQPQHF. The CDR3 coding sequence is TGCAGTGCTAGTCGGAGAGCCGGGGTCGGCAATCAGCCCCAGCATTTT.

The chain combines TRBV30 with TRBJ2-4, with 7 bases matching TRBD2. V gave up 5 bases and J gave up 5 bases; unmatched junction bases: 6. From germline, CDR1 is GTSNPN and CDR2 SVGIG (reference sequence). The CDR3 is 13 amino acids. CDR3 bases: TGTGCCTGGGAAGCGGGACTTCAAAACATTCAGTACTTC. Its translation: CAWEAGLQNIQYF.

The chain links TRBV4-3 to TRBJ2-3; 7 nucleotides align to TRBD1. V was clipped by 2 bases and J by 10 bases; unmatched bases: 21. Germline values: CDR1 LGHNA, CDR2 YSLEER. This CDR3 is 18 amino acids long. CDR3 in DNA: TGCGCCAGCAGCCAAAAGACACCGACAGGGTCAACCCGGTGGGCGCAGTATTTT. It yields the protein CASSQKTPTGSTRWAQYF.

The chain joins TRBV5-5 to TRBJ1-2; 9 bases are shared with TRBD1. Germline trimming cut 4 bases from V and 7 bases from J; bases unmatched to any gene: 5. The germline V gene encodes CDR1 SGHKS and CDR2 YYEKEE (reference sequence). CDR3 length: 13 amino acids. The CDR3 sequence: CASSVQGARGYTF. The CDR3 nucleotides are TGTGCCAGCAGCGTACAGGGGGCGCGTGGCTACACCTTC.

The rearrangement joins TRBV18 to TRBJ1-4; D unclear. Per germline, CDR1 KGHSH and CDR2 LQKENI. Between the trimmed V and J ends, which lost 3 bases and 5 bases, there was a span of 13 bases. The CDR3 covers 15 residues. CDR3 protein: CASSPGARPNEKLFF. CDR3 bases: TGTGCCAGCTCACCCGGCGCCAGGCCAAATGAAAAACTGTTTTTT.

To note about this clone: This same CDR3 is encoded by further DNA sequences in the sample. The chain employs TRBV6-2 or TRBV6-3 and TRBJ1-2, with TRBD1 matching 8 bases. There are 15 residues in the CDR3. Germline lookup yields CDR1 MNHEY and CDR2 SVGEGT. Trimming took 5 bases from V and 0 from J; bases not matched to a gene: 5. The CDR3 region is CASSTRDRTNYGYTF. In DNA form, the CDR3 reads TGTGCCAGCAGTACCCGGGACAGGACTAACTATGGCTACACCTTC.

This chain joins TRBV6-2 or TRBV6-3 and TRBJ2-1, with 10 bases identical to TRBD1. The CDR3 has 18 residues. Trimming removed 4 bases from V and 8 bases from J; junction bases left unmatched: 17. Germline-derived CDR1 and CDR2 are MNHEY and SVGEGT. The CDR3 region is CASSSSRTGTGAIYEQFF. CDR3 in DNA: TGTGCCAGCAGTTCGTCGCGAACCGGGACAGGGGCTATTTATGAGCAGTTCTTC.

The rearrangement uses TRBV5-6 and TRBJ2-5; 7 nucleotides agree with TRBD1. Germline V gene sequence: CDR1 SGHDT, CDR2 YYEEEE. CDR3 length: 14 amino acids. With 5 bases clipped from V and 1 base from J, the junction kept 5 bases outside the gene matches. This CDR3 reads CASRRGTVQETQYF. CDR3 nucleotide sequence: TGTGCCAGCAGGCGAGGGACAGTCCAAGAGACCCAGTACTTC.

This rearrangement joins TRBV19 to TRBJ2-7; 8 bases align to TRBD2. CDR3 length equals 15 residues. J gave up 7 bases and V 1 base, and 9 bases lay outside the gene matches. Germline V gene data show CDR1 as LNHDA and CDR2 as SQIVND (reference sequence). As DNA, the CDR3 is TGTGCCAGTAGTATAGGCCAGCGGGGGATAAGGGAGCAGTACTTC. It specifies CASSIGQRGIREQYF.

CDR3 region: CASSLGAGGSSPLHF. The CDR3 nucleotides read TGTGCCAGCAGTTTGGGGGCAGGGGGAAGTTCACCCCTCCACTTT. The chain joins TRBV27 to TRBJ1-6; 7 nucleotides agree with TRBD1. The CDR3 totals 15 residues. Germline V lookup: CDR1 MNHEY, CDR2 SMNVEV (reference sequence). V dropped 3 bases and J dropped 9; count of bases not matched to a gene: 8.

The V and J genes are TRBV19 and TRBJ1-1; a possible D gene is TRBD1 (6 bases). Between the trimmed V and J ends, which lost 4 bases and 0 bases, there was a span of 12 bases. The germline CDR1 and CDR2 sequences are LNHDA and SQIVND (reference sequence). The CDR3 has 15 amino acids. The CDR3 DNA is TGTGCCAGTAGTACCACAGGGACAATGAACACTGAAGCTTTCTTT. This encodes CASSTTGTMNTEAFF.

The chain uses TRBV9 and TRBJ2-2; D perhaps matches TRBD1 (5 bases). With 0 bases removed from V and 4 bases from J, the gap between germline ends came to 13 bases. The CDR3 totals 16 residues. CDR1 and CDR2 from the germline V gene are SGDLS and YYNGEE. The CDR3 is CASSVAQGSATGELFF. CDR3 coding DNA: TGTGCCAGCAGCGTAGCTCAGGGAAGTGCCACCGGGGAGCTGTTTTTT. The complete variable domain, with remaining parts taken from reference TRBV9 and TRBJ2-2, reads DSGVTQTPKHLITATGQRVTLRCSPRSGDLSVYWYQQSLDQGLQFLIQYYNGEERAKGNILERFSAQQFPDLHSELNLSSLELGDSALYFCASSVAQGSATGELFFGEGSRLTVL.

Here the CDR3 DNA reads TGTGCCACCAGCAGAGGTAGCCTTTACTCTGGGGCCAACGTCCTGACTTTC. It codes for CATSRGSLYSGANVLTF. The J gene is TRBJ2-6, the V gene TRBV15; D call uncertain. The CDR3 is 17 residues long. V was cut by 1 base and J by 0 bases, with 10 bases left in between. CDR1 and CDR2 (germline): LNHNV, YYDKDF (reference sequence).

This chain connects TRBV9 to TRBJ2-1; 7 bases fit TRBD1. There are 15 residues in the CDR3. The V gene end was trimmed by 0 bases and the J gene end by 4 bases; junction bases not matched to a gene: 4. The germline gives CDR1 SGDLS, CDR2 YYNGEE. CDR3 in amino acids: CASSVGQGQYNEQFF. The CDR3 region has the DNA TGTGCCAGCAGCGTAGGACAGGGACAATACAATGAGCAGTTCTTC.

The chain carries TRBV18 and TRBJ2-1; D gene ambiguous. The CDR3 sequence is 14 residues long. The V gene's germline CDR1 is KGHSH and CDR2 LQKENI. The V and J ends lost 3 bases and 0 bases respectively, with 6 bases between them. For the CDR3, the DNA is TGTGCCAGCTCACCTATCCGCTCCTACAATGAGCAGTTCTTC. It is translated as CASSPIRSYNEQFF.

The table lists this clone with a few counts. The chain links TRBV11-3 to TRBJ1-1; 8 bases map to TRBD1. After removal of 4 bases from V and 3 bases from J, the junction contained 7 bases not matched to a gene. This CDR3 region has 15 residues. Germline V gene data show CDR1 as SGHNT and CDR2 as YENEEA. The CDR3 nucleotides read TGTGCCAGCAGCTCAAGGACAGGGTGGGACACTGAAGCTTTCTTT. This codes for CASSSRTGWDTEAFF.

The chain carries TRBV29-1 and TRBJ1-1; 7 nucleotides line up with TRBD1. Germline CDR1 SQVTM, CDR2 ANQGSEA. The CDR3 is 14 residues long. V shed 5 bases and J 0 bases; nucleotides not matched to a gene: 6. CDR3 in amino acids: CSVRTGFMNTEAFF. Written as DNA, the CDR3 is TGCAGCGTTAGGACAGGCTTCATGAACACTGAAGCTTTCTTT.

V gene TRBV19 combines with J gene TRBJ1-2; 8 nucleotides align to TRBD1. The CDR3 is made up of 14 amino acids. J gave up 4 bases and V 6 bases, and 7 bases lay outside the gene matches. CDR1 is LNHDA, CDR2 SQIVND, per germline (reference sequence). The CDR3 nucleotides are TGTGCCAGTAGACCGGACAGGGTTGCCTATGGCTACACCTTC. Protein sequence: CASRPDRVAYGYTF.

The rearrangement links TRBV5-1 to TRBJ2-3; 16 bases fit TRBD2. V lost 4 bases and J lost 3; bases outside the gene matches: 2. Germline-derived CDR1 and CDR2 are SGHRS and YFSETQ. CDR3 size: 16 residues. The CDR3 nucleotides are TGCGCCAGCAGCGGGACTAGCGGGGGGGCAACAGATACGCAGTATTTT. Translating gives CASSGTSGGATDTQYF.